A selection of T cell receptor beta chains follows, all from one sample in a study of regulatory T cells in long-lasting Graves disease. MiXCR, applied by TCRdb to the multiplex PCR reads, yields one record per CDR3 protein. The sample contains approximately 350,000 distinct CDR3 sequences, approximately 23% of which appear only once. The sample was peripheral blood mononuclear cells (PBMCs), taken when the disease was refractory, from a patient treated with antithyroid drugs. These receptors were taken from a woman aged 40-49 years with Graves disease. Both conserved end residues are part of each CDR3. The order of the fields is J gene, D gene, clone size, V gene, CDR3 protein, CDR3 DNA. D genes are given only for firm matches. Where a row states a size, it is once, few, many or the class of an expanded clone; other rows omit it.

TRBJ2-5,.,many,TRBV27,CASSWAGPQETQYF,TGTGCCAGCAGTTGGGCAGGACCTCAAGAGACCCAGTACTTC
TRBJ2-2,.,many,TRBV2,CASRASVTGELFF,TGTGCCAGCAGAGCGTCGGTCACCGGGGAGCTGTTTTTT
TRBJ1-1,.,.,TRBV6-1,CASSEMTGLKRSAFF,TGTGCCAGCAGTGAAATGACAGGTCTTAAGAGATCAGCTTTCTTT
TRBJ2-7,TRBD2,many,TRBV6-1,CASSVILAGGYEQYF,TGTGCCAGCAGTGTAATACTAGCGGGAGGCTACGAGCAGTACTTC
TRBJ1-1,TRBD1,.,TRBV11-2,CASSSTGVPEAFF,TGTGCCAGCAGCTCCACAGGGGTCCCTGAAGCTTTCTTT
TRBJ2-1,.,.,TRBV24-1,CATSESYNEQFF,TGTGCCACCAGTGAATCATACAATGAGCAGTTCTTC
TRBJ1-4,.,.,TRBV27,CASSQDRIHEKLFF,TGTGCCAGCAGCCAGGACAGAATTCATGAAAAACTGTTTTTT
TRBJ1-1,.,many,TRBV20-1,CSARDSRGTEAFF,TGCAGTGCTAGAGATAGCAGGGGCACTGAAGCTTTCTTT
TRBJ2-2,TRBD2,.,TRBV6-9,CASSYRGTSGGNTGELFF,TGTGCCAGCAGTTACAGGGGAACTAGCGGGGGGAACACCGGGGAGCTGTTTTTT
TRBJ1-2,.,.,TRBV13,CASGLVGDGYTF,TGTGCCAGCGGCTTAGTTGGGGACGGCTACACCTTC
TRBJ2-5,.,many,TRBV28,CASSPVGALKETQYF,TGTGCCAGCAGTCCCGTCGGGGCCCTGAAGGAGACCCAGTACTTC
TRBJ1-1,.,.,TRBV13,CASSFSFHIEKAAFF,TGTGCCAGCAGCTTTTCTTTCCACATAGAAAAAGCGGCTTTCTTT
TRBJ2-2,.,.,TRBV13,CASSPPRRQAKNTGELFF,TGTGCCAGCAGTCCCCCCCGCCGACAGGCCAAAAACACCGGGGAGCTGTTTTTT
TRBJ2-3,.,few,TRBV12-3/TRBV12-4,CASILSGGGADTQYF,TGTGCCAGCATCCTTAGCGGAGGAGGCGCAGATACGCAGTATTTT
TRBJ2-1,TRBD2,few,TRBV12-3/TRBV12-4,CASSPRLADNNEQFF,TGTGCCAGCAGTCCCCGACTAGCGGACAACAATGAGCAGTTCTTC
TRBJ2-1,.,.,TRBV29-1,CSVGGPLSYNEQFF,TGCAGCGTGGGAGGACCCCTTTCCTACAATGAGCAGTTCTTC
TRBJ1-3,.,many,TRBV2,CASSPGNTIYF,TGTGCCAGCAGTCCTGGAAACACCATATATTTT
TRBJ2-5,.,.,TRBV9,CASSVDPPGAPQEIQYF,TGTGCCAGCAGCGTAGACCCCCCGGGGGCTCCCCAAGAGATCCAGTACTTC
TRBJ1-5,.,few,TRBV6-1,CASSDYQPQHF,TGTGCCAGCAGTGATTACCAGCCCCAGCATTTT
TRBJ1-1,.,many,TRBV6-1,CASRITMGFKNTEAFF,TGTGCCAGCAGGATAACCATGGGGTTCAAGAACACTGAAGCTTTCTTT
TRBJ2-2,TRBD1,many,TRBV12-5,CASGLGQGLNTGELFF,TGTGCTAGTGGTTTAGGACAGGGGCTTAACACCGGGGAGCTGTTTTTT
TRBJ2-7,TRBD2,few,TRBV5-1,CASSWRGAAEQYF,TGCGCCAGCAGCTGGCGGGGGGCGGCAGAGCAGTACTTC
TRBJ2-7,.,many,TRBV20-1,CSASSVASIRYEQYF,TGCAGTGCTAGCTCGGTGGCTAGCATACGCTACGAGCAGTACTTC
TRBJ1-2,TRBD1,.,TRBV12-3/TRBV12-4,CASRGTGSSYGYTF,TGTGCCAGCAGGGGGACAGGGTCGAGCTATGGCTACACCTTC
TRBJ1-5,.,.,TRBV6-5,CASSYSKGQPQHF,TGTGCCAGCAGTTACTCGAAAGGGCAGCCCCAGCATTTT
TRBJ1-6,TRBD1,.,TRBV29-1,CSVAGPDRRALSPLHF,TGCAGCGTTGCGGGTCCGGACAGGAGAGCGCTTTCACCCCTCCACTTT
TRBJ1-4,.,.,TRBV29-1,CSVVSGNEKLFF,TGCAGCGTTGTATCAGGGAATGAAAAACTGTTTTTT
TRBJ1-2,.,.,TRBV29-1,CSVEDGSDIYGYTF,TGCAGCGTTGAAGACGGCTCGGACATCTATGGCTACACCTTC
TRBJ2-1,.,.,TRBV27,CASSLGGAGEQFF,TGTGCCAGCAGTTTAGGGGGGGCAGGCGAGCAGTTCTTC
TRBJ2-1,TRBD1,.,TRBV10-3,CAIKGQHHNEQFF,TGTGCCATCAAGGGACAGCACCACAATGAGCAGTTCTTC
TRBJ1-5,.,few,TRBV20-1,CSATRTVFGNQPQHF,TGCAGTGCTACAAGGACGGTCTTCGGCAATCAGCCCCAGCATTTT
TRBJ2-7,.,few,TRBV5-8,CASSLGQGLSSYEQYF,TGTGCCAGCAGCTTGGGTCAGGGTTTAAGCTCCTACGAGCAGTACTTC
TRBJ2-1,TRBD2,.,TRBV7-3,CASSPQPLAAYNEQFF,TGTGCCAGCAGCCCCCAGCCCCTAGCGGCCTACAATGAGCAGTTCTTC
TRBJ1-6,.,few,TRBV10-3,CASSGGQGPDMPLHF,TGTGCCAGCAGTGGGGGTCAGGGACCCGATATGCCCCTCCACTTT
TRBJ2-2,.,.,TRBV19,CASSNSGITGELFF,TGTGCCAGTAGTAATAGCGGAATCACCGGGGAGCTGTTTTTT
TRBJ2-7,TRBD2,many,TRBV6-1,CASSEALRNSGSVAEQYF,TGTGCCAGCAGTGAAGCGCTTCGGAATAGCGGGAGTGTCGCCGAGCAGTACTTC
TRBJ1-4,.,many,TRBV28,CASSPFRKMEKLFF,TGTGCCAGCAGTCCCTTCCGAAAGATGGAAAAACTGTTTTTT
TRBJ2-2,TRBD1,many,TRBV12-3/TRBV12-4,CASLPDRGLTGELFF,TGTGCCAGCCTACCCGACAGGGGGCTCACCGGGGAGCTGTTTTTT
TRBJ2-7,TRBD2,many,TRBV7-3,CASSPQGAGTSRDEQYF,TGTGCCAGCAGCCCCCAAGGGGCGGGGACTAGCAGGGACGAGCAGTACTTC
TRBJ1-6,TRBD1,many,TRBV15,CATSRRTGGNSPLHF,TGTGCCACCAGCAGACGGACAGGGGGTAATTCACCCCTCCACTTT
TRBJ1-4,.,many,TRBV2,CASFLGRLAATNEKLFF,TGTGCCAGCTTCTTGGGACGGCTAGCCGCAACTAATGAAAAACTGTTTTTT
TRBJ2-7,.,few,TRBV25-1,CAVQGGPYEQYF,TGTGCCGTTCAGGGAGGCCCCTACGAGCAGTACTTC
TRBJ1-6,TRBD1,.,TRBV7-9,CASSLLQGASSYNSPLHF,TGTGCCAGCAGCTTACTACAGGGGGCTAGCTCCTATAATTCACCCCTCCACTTT
TRBJ1-2,.,many,TRBV7-8,CASSLSPAVYGYTF,TGTGCCAGCAGCTTAAGTCCTGCGGTTTATGGCTACACCTTC
TRBJ1-1,.,many,TRBV11-2,CASSSSSGNTEAFF,TGTGCCAGCAGCTCCTCTAGCGGGAACACTGAAGCTTTCTTT
TRBJ2-5,TRBD2,.,TRBV4-1,CASSHLAGEETQYF,TGCGCCAGCAGCCATTTAGCGGGAGAAGAGACCCAGTACTTC